The 7 T cell receptor beta chains reported below all come from one sample, sequenced in a study of T-cell reconstitution after alpha-beta-depleted transplantation in children. This sample's TCRbeta library carried unique molecular identifier barcodes. TCRdb reprocessed the PCR reads with MiXCR, giving one entry per CDR3 protein. The repertoire holds about 150,000 distinct CDR3 sequences, with about 9% as singletons. This material consisted of PBMCs, mostly from graft donor cells, taken 180 days after TCRalphabeta/CD19-depleted stem cell transplant. These receptors all stem from a female patient under 10 years old who had a stem cell transplant for congenital amegakaryocytic thrombocytopenia, so the T cells may come from the graft donor.

The CDR3: CATTPAGETNEQFF. CDR3 nucleotides: TGTGCCACTACCCCAGCGGGAGAGACAAATGAGCAGTTCTTC. This chain joins TRBV27 and TRBJ2-1; 8 bases are a match to TRBD2. V lost 10 bases and J lost 7; bases outside the gene matches: 12. Germline V gene sequence: CDR1 MNHEY, CDR2 SMNVEV (reference sequence). CDR3 length: 14 amino acids.

This clonotype came up a few times. The gene calls are TRBV18 and TRBJ2-7; tentative D call: TRBD1 (5 bases). In germline, CDR1 is KGHSH, CDR2 LQKENI. The CDR3 is 15 residues long. V lost 3 bases to trimming and J lost 0 bases, with 12 bases between them. The CDR3 nucleotides read TGTGCCAGCTCACCGCAGGGTTTGGGCTCCTACGAGCAGTACTTC. Its protein product is CASSPQGLGSYEQYF.

This sequence joins TRBV15 and TRBJ2-1; TRBD2 matches 9 bases. The CDR3 length is 16 residues. V was clipped by 1 base and J by 5 bases; unmatched bases: 6. Per the germline V gene, CDR1 is LNHNV and CDR2 is YYDKDF (reference sequence). CDR3 nucleotide sequence: TGTGCCACCAGCAGAGCGTTTAAGCGGGGGGACAATGAGCAGTTCTTC. Amino acid sequence: CATSRAFKRGDNEQFF.

There are many counts of this clonotype. The rearrangement joins TRBV5-1 to TRBJ2-2; D unresolved. The CDR3 loop spans 14 amino acids. CDR1 is SGHRS and CDR2 is YFSETQ in the germline V gene. V was shortened by 5 bases and J by 5 bases, with 13 bases between the two germline ends. The CDR3 is CASRPNTETGELFF. DNA of the CDR3: TGCGCCAGCAGGCCCAACACGGAGACCGGGGAGCTGTTTTTT. Full variable domain (outside the CDR3, taken from reference TRBV5-1 and TRBJ2-2): KAGVTQTPRYLIKTRGQQVTLSCSPISGHRSVSWYQQTPGQGLQFLFEYFSETQRNKGNFPGRFSGRQFSNSRSEMNVSTLELGDSALYLCASRPNTETGELFFGEGSRLTVL.

This clonotype was observed a few times. The rearrangement joins TRBV7-9 to TRBJ2-5; 7 positions match TRBD2. The junction had 7 bases not matched to a gene; V was cut back by 5 bases and J by 4 bases. CDR3 length: 14 amino acids. The V gene's germline CDR1 is SEHNR and CDR2 FQNEAQ (reference sequence). CDR3 nucleotide sequence: TGTGCCAGCAGCGCGCGGGAGCGTGGAGAGACCCAGTACTTC. Translating it yields CASSARERGETQYF. The full variable domain, its missing parts supplied by reference TRBV7-9 and TRBJ2-5, is DTGVSQNPRHKITKRGQNVTFRCDPISEHNRLYWYRQTLGQGPEFLTYFQNEAQLEKSRLLSDRFSAERPKGSFSTLEIQRTEQGDSAMYLCASSARERGETQYFGPGTRLLVL.

This clonotype came up many times. The chain combines TRBV18 with TRBJ2-7; D may correspond to TRBD1 or TRBD2 (5 bases each). The germline V gene has CDR1 KGHSH and CDR2 LQKENI. Trimming shortened V by 0 bases and J by 0 bases, and 9 bases separated the two germline ends. This CDR3 has 15 amino acids. The CDR3 reads CASSPPGGSSYEQYF. The CDR3 DNA sequence: TGTGCCAGCTCACCACCTGGGGGAAGCTCCTACGAGCAGTACTTC.

This clonotype was recorded many times. The V call is TRBV5-6, the J call TRBJ1-1; D gene unclear. The CDR3 contains 13 residues. Trimming left V 0 bases short and J 4 bases short, with 7 bases between. CDR1 is SGHDT, CDR2 YYEEEE, per germline. Here the CDR3 reads CASSLGTFTEAFF. DNA of the CDR3: TGTGCCAGCAGCTTGGGAACGTTCACTGAAGCTTTCTTT. Full variable domain (remainder filled in from reference TRBV5-6 and TRBJ1-1): DAGVTQSPTHLIKTRGQQVTLRCSPKSGHDTVSWYQQALGQGPQFIFQYYEEEERQRGNFPDRFSGHQFPNYSSELNVNALLLGDSALYLCASSLGTFTEAFFGQGTRLTVV.